A single count supports the clone carrying this T cell receptor (beta chain). Positively selected for CCR7, the CD45RO-negative cells used as naive CD8 cells excluded terminally differentiated effector memory CD45RA+ cells. There were only Caucasian adults among the donors, and all lived in Nashville, Tennessee. The CDR3 has 13 residues. From germline, CDR1 is MNHNS and CDR2 SASEGT. Trimming removed 3 bases from V and 10 bases from J, with 13 bases in between. These data are taken from a study of shared clonotypes between healthy human individuals. Deep was the level used in running the assay. Profiling relied on immunoSEQ multiplex PCR, and the TCRdb table lists in-frame clones only, not all of them. The table has about 800,000 clones, 90% to 98% seen once.

The clonotype originates from a man aged 25 to 45 in good health. The rearrangement uses TRBV6-1 and TRBJ2-1; D unclear. Material for sequencing was naive CD8+ T cells sorted from blood. The CDR3 bases are TGTGCCAGCAGTGACCCCCGGGCCCGGGAGCAGTTCTTC. Translation gives CASSDPRAREQFF.